These 17 T cell receptor beta chains came from one sample sequenced in a study of ipilimumab plus nivolumab after autologous stem cell transplantation. Sequenced by immunoSEQ multiplex PCR; TCRdb stores in-frame clones only, minus some. Here the sample spans tens of thousands of clones, 65% to 85% being singletons. The source was PBMCs, collected in a trial of ipilimumab plus nivolumab as post-transplant consolidation. The receptors come from a male donor with diffuse large B-cell lymphoma.

This chain connects TRBV4-2 to TRBJ2-1; D is uncertain. V lost 0 bases and J 7 bases, leaving 7 bases between the germline ends. The CDR3 sequence is 13 residues long. Germline V lookup: CDR1 LGHNA, CDR2 YNFKEQ. This CDR3 reads CASSQDEGNEQFF. CDR3 coding DNA: TGTGCCAGCAGCCAAGATGAAGGGAATGAGCAGTTCTTC.

This clone was observed a handful of times. This chain links TRBV6-5 with TRBJ1-2; 10 bases match TRBD1. The CDR3 totals 14 residues. The trim removed 6 bases at V and 4 bases at J, leaving 5 bases unmatched. The germline V gene encodes CDR1 MNHEY and CDR2 SVGAGI. In DNA form, the CDR3 reads TGTGCCAGCAGGGGACAGGGGATCGGCTATGGCTACACCTTC. This encodes CASRGQGIGYGYTF.

V is TRBV7-2 and J is TRBJ1-2; D is unclear. The germline V gene encodes CDR1 SGHTA and CDR2 FQGNSA. The CDR3 extends over 12 amino acids. The ends were cut back, 8 bases at V and 4 bases at J, with 11 bases in the middle. CDR3 DNA: TGTGCCAGCCATTGGGTTGGCTATGGCTACACCTTC. It encodes CASHWVGYGYTF.

This chain joins TRBV4-1 and TRBJ2-5, with D tentatively TRBD2 (6 bases). Trimming left V 6 bases short and J 9 bases short, with 20 bases between. The germline V gene encodes CDR1 MGHRA and CDR2 YSYEKL. The CDR3 length is 14 residues. The chain's CDR3 is CASSPGLPPGAQYF. The CDR3 DNA reads TGCGCCAGCAGTCCAGGACTACCCCCCGGGGCCCAGTACTTC.

A few counts support this clone. The chain links TRBV14 to TRBJ1-2; 8 bases are a match to TRBD1. The CDR3 consists of 13 residues. Per the germline V gene, CDR1 is SGHDN and CDR2 is FVKESK. J was trimmed by 7 bases and V by 2 bases; bases with no gene match: 3. CDR3 protein: CASSQRTGIGYTF. The CDR3 bases are TGTGCCAGCAGCCAACGGACAGGGATTGGCTACACCTTC.

The genes are TRBV19 and TRBJ1-2, with 12 positions matching TRBD1. The CDR3 is 16 residues long. V was pared by 2 bases and J by 3 bases, with 4 bases of the junction left unmatched. The germline gives CDR1 LNHDA, CDR2 SQIVND (reference sequence). The CDR3 nucleotides read TGTGCCAGTAGTATAAGGGGGACAGGGGGCGACTATGGCTACACCTTC. Translation gives CASSIRGTGGDYGYTF.

The chain recombines TRBV9 with TRBJ2-3, with D possibly TRBD1 on 5 matching bases. The CDR3 totals 15 residues. The germline V and J ends were trimmed by 4 bases and 0 bases, with 12 bases remaining between them. Germline CDR1 and CDR2: SGDLS and YYNGEE. The CDR3 is CASSPWGPSTDTQYF. In DNA form, the CDR3 reads TGTGCCAGCAGCCCTTGGGGCCCTAGCACAGATACGCAGTATTTT.

This clone was seen only a few times. CDR3 coding DNA: TGTGCCAGCTCACCCGCACCGGATCAGCCCCAGCATTTT. Its protein is CASSPAPDQPQHF. This sequence joins TRBV18 and TRBJ1-5; no reliable D call. Germline V CDR1 and CDR2: KGHSH, LQKENI. The CDR3 covers 13 residues. Trimming left V 3 bases short and J 5 bases short, with 8 bases between.

This chain links TRBV28 with TRBJ1-1, with D maybe TRBD1 (6 bases). The ends were cut back, 11 bases at V and 4 bases at J, with 20 bases in the middle. CDR1 MDHEN and CDR2 SYDVKM come from the germline V gene. The CDR3 covers 14 residues. The CDR3 DNA is TGTGCCTCCAAAAAGGGCCGGGGGCCCACTGAAGCTTTCTTT. As protein: CASKKGRGPTEAFF.

The chain carries TRBV7-9 and TRBJ1-2, with 7 nucleotides matching TRBD1. V lost 3 bases to trimming and J lost 8 bases; unmatched junction nucleotides: 6. Germline CDR1 and CDR2: SEHNR and FQNEAQ (reference sequence). The CDR3 has 13 residues. The CDR3 DNA reads as TGTGCCAGCAGCTTGGACAGGCCGCGGGGCTACACCTTC. Its protein is CASSLDRPRGYTF.

This chain joins TRBV5-4 and TRBJ1-5; no firm D call. The CDR3 is 13 residues long. Germline CDR1 and CDR2: SGHNT and YYREEE (reference sequence). V lost 0 bases to trimming and J lost 7 bases, with 8 bases between them. The CDR3, as DNA: TGTGCCAGCAGCTTGGATGGGCGACAGCCCCAGCATTTT. Its protein is CASSLDGRQPQHF.

The chain has TRBV6-1 and TRBJ2-7, with D perhaps TRBD1 (6 bases). The CDR3 length is 15 residues. CDR1 is MNHNS and CDR2 is SASEGT in the germline V gene. V lost 3 bases and J 3 bases, leaving 15 bases between the germline ends. CDR3 sequence (DNA): TGTGCCAGCAGTGACCCCGGGACACCCTTCTACGAGCAGTACTTC. Its protein product is CASSDPGTPFYEQYF.

This clone was picked up a small number of times. J is TRBJ2-1 and V is TRBV5-1, with 10 bases aligning to TRBD1. After removal of 4 bases from V and 4 bases from J, the junction contained 5 bases not matched to a gene. CDR1 and CDR2 (germline): SGHRS, YFSETQ. This CDR3 spans 15 amino acids. As DNA, the CDR3 is TGCGCCAGCAGCAACCGGGACAGGGGTTACAATGAGCAGTTCTTC. Its protein product is CASSNRDRGYNEQFF.

This clone has a handful of counts. This chain links TRBV7-9 with TRBJ2-1; D ambiguous. V dropped 7 bases and J dropped 6 bases, with 16 bases sitting between them. The germline CDR1 and CDR2 sequences are SEHNR and FQNEAQ (reference sequence). The CDR3 runs 14 residues. The CDR3 DNA sequence: TGTGCCAGCAAATCTGGGTTGGTGTCCAATGAGCAGTTCTTC. This sequence encodes CASKSGLVSNEQFF. The whole variable domain, filled in from reference TRBV7-9 and TRBJ2-1, reads DTGVSQNPRHKITKRGQNVTFRCDPISEHNRLYWYRQTLGQGPEFLTYFQNEAQLEKSRLLSDRFSAERPKGSFSTLEIQRTEQGDSAMYLCASKSGLVSNEQFFGPGTRLTVL.

This clone was detected only once. This chain joins TRBV7-3 and TRBJ2-3; no clear D. The CDR3 runs 13 residues. CDR1 and CDR2 (germline): SGHTA, FQGTGA. The V and J ends lost 2 bases and 4 bases respectively, with 7 bases between them. CDR3 in amino acids: CASSLYPPDTQYF. CDR3 nucleotide sequence: TGTGCCAGCAGCTTATATCCCCCAGATACGCAGTATTTT. The full variable domain, in which reference TRBV7-3 and TRBJ2-3 provide the parts outside the CDR3, is GAGVSQTPSNKVTEKGKYVELRCDPISGHTALYWYRQSLGQGPEFLIYFQGTGAADDSGLPNDRFFAVRPEGSVSTLKIQRTERGDSAVYLCASSLYPPDTQYFGPGTRLTVL.

This clone was observed once. The V and J genes are TRBV5-4 and TRBJ2-7, with D perhaps assigned TRBD1 or TRBD2 (5 bases each). This CDR3 is 13 amino acids long. Germline V gene sequence: CDR1 SGHNT, CDR2 YYREEE (reference sequence). V was trimmed by 4 bases and J by 7 bases, leaving 15 bases between them. For the CDR3, the DNA is TGTGCCAGCAGCGGGGACGCCTATGGGGAGCAGTACTTC. Translated, it gives CASSGDAYGEQYF.

This clone turned up a few times. The CDR3 DNA is TGTGCCAGCAGCGCTGGGTCGGGTGGCGAGCAGTACTTC. It encodes CASSAGSGGEQYF. The V and J genes are TRBV7-7 and TRBJ2-7; the D is unclear. There are 13 residues in the CDR3. V dropped 5 bases and J dropped 6 bases, with 14 bases sitting between them. The germline V gene encodes CDR1 SSHAT and CDR2 FNYEAQ (reference sequence).